This T cell receptor beta chain was identified during a study of breast tumors, draining lymph nodes, adjacent tissues. Whole-study results and caveats: Compared with basal-like, luminal-like tumors shared significantly more repertoire with nontumor tissue. Tumor repertoires ranked between lymph nodes and nontumor tissue in diversity, with V and J gene preferences.

CDR3 length: 17 amino acids. CDR1 is SGHTA and CDR2 is FQGNSA in the germline V gene. TCRdb independently ran MiXCR on the multiplex PCR reads; one entry per CDR3 protein. The profile shows some 22,000 distinct CDR3 sequences, around 50% of them singletons. Comments on this clonotype: Its antigen is unidentified. A read error may account for a junction end that differs from germline.

Source material: breast tumor tissue. The clonotype was recovered from a female donor with breast cancer. Some clones in this sample may be carry-over from other donors' samples. The V and J genes are TRBV7-2 and TRBJ1-3; 9 bases fit TRBD1. The chain's CDR3 is CASSLGGTGRTGNPIYF. The CDR3 coding sequence is TGTGCCAGCAGCCTAGGAGGGACAGGGAGGACTGGAAACCCCATATATTTT.